This entry features one T cell receptor (beta chain) sequence. This entry comes from a study of control samples from healthy donors and cancer patients. The method was immunoSEQ multiplex PCR; TCRdb's version includes in-frame clones alone and lacks a portion of them. The sample lists 100,000 to 150,000 clones; 75% to 95% were seen once. Trimming stripped 7 bases from V and 2 bases from J, with 6 bases between. The CDR3 length is 12 residues. The sequencing input was blood. The V gene is TRBV12-3 or TRBV12-4, the J gene TRBJ1-3; no clear D. This TCR was sampled from a man between 18 and 35 years old in good health. The DNA for the CDR3 is TGTGCCAGCACGAGGGCTGGAAACACCATATATTTT. Its translation: CASTRAGNTIYF.